This section outlines one TCR beta chain sequence together with its context. Sequenced by immunoSEQ multiplex PCR; TCRdb stores in-frame clones only, minus some. The data show under 150,000 clones, under 95% seen once. These data are taken from a study of T cell responses to AZD1222 COVID-19 vaccine. Trimming left V 5 bases short and J 0 bases short, with 8 bases between. The CDR3 extends over 14 amino acids. The germline V gene encodes CDR1 LNHDA and CDR2 SQIVND (reference sequence). The specimen was peripheral blood, collected on day 0 of AZD1222 vaccination. This TCR was recovered from an adult in good health. V and J are TRBV19 and TRBJ1-5; D is perhaps TRBD1 (5 bases). The CDR3 DNA sequence: TGTGCCAGTAGTCCAGGGCCTAGCAATCAGCCCCAGCATTTT. The encoded protein is CASSPGPSNQPQHF. The entire variable domain, with the rest obtained from reference TRBV19 and TRBJ1-5, is as follows: DGGITQSPKYLFRKEGQNVTLSCEQNLNHDAMYWYRQDPGQGLRLIYYSQIVNDFQKGDIAEGYSVSREKKESFPLTVTSAQKNPTAFYLCASSPGPSNQPQHFGDGTRLSIL.